One sample yielded the 3 T cell receptor beta chains listed below, sequenced in a study of human T cells and chemical hapten exposure. The time point was: patch test 3, about 24 weeks after DPC sensitization. As for treatment: therapeutic diphenylcyclopropenone sensitization with weekly scalp DPC. TCRdb re-called the RACE reads through MiXCR, storing one row per CDR3 protein. The sample includes some 91,000 distinct CDR3 sequences, 25% to 35% of them seen just once. Sequenced here: whole blood, sampled in connection with sensitization to the hapten diphenylcyclopropenone (DPC). All receptors derive from a man in his forties or fifties with alopecia areata. Some clones in this sample may be carry-over from other donors' samples.

The genes are TRBV11-2 and TRBJ2-3; D is perhaps TRBD1 or TRBD2 (6 bases each). The CDR3 contains 15 residues. V lost 9 bases and J 3 bases, leaving 19 bases between the germline ends. From germline, CDR1 is SGHAT and CDR2 FQNNGV. The CDR3, as DNA: TGTGCCAGTCGAGCTTGGGGGGCTGGTACAGATACGCAGTATTTT. Its protein is CASRAWGAGTDTQYF.

This chain joins TRBV7-9 and TRBJ2-6; TRBD2 might be the D (5 bases). The germline gives CDR1 SEHNR, CDR2 FQNEAQ (reference sequence). CDR3 length equals 16 residues. Trimming left V 7 bases short and J 1 base short, with 14 bases between. CDR3 bases: TGTGCCAGCATCTCTAACCGGGAATCTGGGGCCAACGTCCTGACTTTC. Translated, it gives CASISNRESGANVLTF.

This clonotype was counted between two and nine times. The chain uses TRBV6-2 or TRBV6-3 and TRBJ2-3; D remains unclear. Trimming stripped 2 bases from V and 3 bases from J, with 9 bases between. The CDR3 runs 14 residues. Germline loops: CDR1 MNHEY, CDR2 SVGEGT. The CDR3 reads CASSYRDTTDTQYF. The CDR3 bases are TGTGCCAGCAGTTACCGCGATACAACAGATACGCAGTATTTT.